This T cell receptor (beta chain) was identified in a study of cytomegalovirus exposure and HLA in healthy donors. The PCR contained 60 Vbeta and 13 Jbeta primers. Method: immunoSEQ multiplex PCR; TCRdb's copy keeps in-frame clones and lacks some. The sample table includes roughly 50,000 clones. The ends were cut back, 4 bases at V and 8 bases at J, with 21 bases in the middle. The CDR3 totals 16 residues. V usage is TRBV23-1 and J usage is TRBJ2-1, with D tentatively TRBD2 (7 bases). TRBV23-1 is an ORF, and what it does is uncertain. Sample: PBMCs. This TCR was recovered from a man aged 40-50 years in good health and CMV-seropositive. CDR3 DNA: TGCGCCAGCAGTCGACCCCATAGAGGGGGGGGGCATGAGCAGTTCTTC. Translated: CASSRPHRGGGHEQFF.